This TCR beta chain was captured in a study of blood T cell repertoires in COVID-19 (dated by TCRdb to 2020 to 2021). Regarding the research as a whole: Samples covering the acute and convalescent phases of COVID-19 were provided by collaborators in the United States, Italy and Spain. The prospective study material was composed of cDNA or gDNA derived from T cells, B-cell-depleted T cells, or PBMCs. Where available, HLA class I and class II types were obtained from metadata supplied by the sample provider rather than from assay-based typing. Subjects who had been exposed to COVID-19, were actively infected with it, or had recovered from it provided the deeply sampled blood TCRbeta repertoires that made up the dataset. Samples were obtained from the ongoing ImmuneRACE study (first 160 participants) and from approximately 1,200 subjects provided by 6 global collaborators. The repertoires were released in a freely available public database intended as a resource for research on the immune response to SARS-CoV-2. A de-identified subject ID, COVID-19 status, age in years and sex were almost always included in the sample metadata.

Points the paper makes about the study in general: How much clinical and demographic metadata was included differed by source and by participant, and the metadata was provided uncurated.

Comment on this clone: Its antigen has not been determined. One base away there is no much larger clone; base qualities are not given.

TCRbeta CDR3 regions were amplified from genomic DNA using the immunoSEQ Assay, a bias-controlled multiplex PCR. The original pipeline was this. The number of nucleated cells in each sample was estimated by amplification of reference gene primers within the assay. Sequence reads were collapsed and filtered to measure the absolute abundance of every unique TCRbeta CDR3 rearrangement. For each sample, productive Simpson clonality was calculated as the square root of Simpson's diversity index over productive rearrangements. In its TCRdb copy, this immuneACCESS table keeps in-frame sequences only and misses some clones. Where compared with another copy, unresolved V genes explain less than half of these, and the others have no known cause. That table gives V, J and clone size, and the DNA gave D and trimming. This sample is represented by tens of thousands of clones; 85% of them were singletons. The top ten clones comprise 14% of the sample.

Whole blood was collected in K2EDTA tubes by collaborating institutions according to the institutions' own protocols. For TCRbeta analysis, collaborators shipped samples as frozen whole blood, isolated PBMCs, or DNA extracted from either of those sample types. CDR1 MDHEN and CDR2 SYDVKM are derived from the germline V gene. Taken from cysteine to phenylalanine, the CDR3 has 13 residues. Only the CDR3 DNA is retained, 39 bases long and in frame from the first base. Trimming takes 7 bases from V and 7 bases from J, and the germline ends sit 16 bases apart. This chain joins TRBV28 to TRBJ1-2, with a weak D call of TRBD1 (6 bases match). The source material was peripheral blood. This TCR derives from a human donor in a cohort sampled during active COVID-19. Here the CDR3 is given as CASISDRLIGYTF. DNA sequence: TGTGCCAGCATCTCGGACAGACTGATTGGCTACACCTTC.